This T cell receptor (beta chain) was identified in a study of identical twins (dated by TCRdb to between 2015 and 2016). In the study overall: TCR alpha and beta repertoires from monozygotic twins, unrelated adults of various ages and cord blood were deep-sequenced to test whether fetal clonotypes persist. To rule out contamination, the twin experiments were replicated at different times with different library preparation protocols.

Taken from cysteine to phenylalanine, the CDR3 has 15 residues. Only the CDR3 part of the read is kept: 45 bases, read in frame from the first base. Trimming costs V 6 bases and J 6 bases, and their ends lie 15 bases apart. As encoded in the germline V gene (reference sequence), CDR1 is MNHEY while CDR2 is SMNVEV. The research as a whole found: In monozygotic twins, recombination models systematically underestimated out-of-frame TCR alpha sharing, but the models matched the sharing seen between unrelated individuals. Out-of-frame TCR alpha sequences shared between twins showed an excess of low generation-probability sequences compared with coincidental sharing between unrelated individuals. Because the same donors could not be followed over many years, the conclusions relied on cross-sectional statistical analysis. Abundant cord blood beta clonotypes had fewer insertions, young adult naive repertoires showed a similar but weaker trend, and memory repertoires showed no such trend. Invariant T cells such as MAIT and iNKT could partly confound zero-insertion analyses, though diverse VJ usage argued against this for most clonotypes. Excess twin sharing in beta out-of-frame sequences was weaker because fewer shared sequences lowered the signal-to-noise ratio.

Of note for this clonotype: This clone's antigen is unknown. Base qualities were left out, and no much larger clone turns up one base away.

The library came from 5' RACE. Instrument on record: Illumina HiSeq 2000. A universal primer binding site was introduced by template switching, and a unique molecular identifier was present in the final cDNA, enabling accurate counting of TCR cDNA molecules. Specific primers in the conserved constant-segment region were used to synthesize first-strand cDNA for the TCR alpha and beta chains. To control for contamination, each cDNA library was double barcoded with a SMART-Mk sample barcode plus Illumina barcodes. Two successive PCR steps introduced TruSeq adapter sequences along with Illumina sample barcodes. Sequencing of the TCR alpha and beta cDNA libraries was done on the Illumina HiSeq platform using custom primers. The original pipeline was this. Unique molecular identifiers were extracted from raw reads with MiGEC, and CDR3 positions were determined with MiXCR. For each individual, recombination models were inferred using an EM algorithm with the repgenHMM and IGoR tools. The tcR package in R was used for shared clonotype analysis, with sharing normalized by the product of cloneset sizes. Out-of-frame nonproductive sequences were analyzed to study raw recombination free of thymic and clonal selection effects. TCRdb reprocessed the public reads (quality trimming at Q25 with fastp, clone calling with MiXCR) and kept in-frame beta chains. Rows are combined by CDR3 protein, so each entry shows the most common genes and DNA. The authors' filters were not applied to this entry. Recorded for this sample are under 900,000 distinct CDR3 sequences; approximately 13% of them occurred a single time. Around 1.5% of the sample is in the top ten clones.

Only healthy Caucasian donors were included. The twin cohort comprised three pairs of female monozygotic twins, all aged roughly 18 to 30 years. Peripheral blood mononuclear cells were used as the source from which RNA for TCR libraries was isolated. These sequences were also reported in another study, on yellow fever vaccine responses in identical twins. The second paper further reports: The authors reported that the T cell response to vaccination in identical twins appeared partly convergent and partly personalized. In identical twins, the study followed T cell clones that responded to the vaccine with precision.

This receptor chain uses TRBV27 and TRBJ1-6, with TRBD1 perhaps the D gene, on 5 matching bases. Sequenced: PBMCs. The sequence was collected from a woman aged 18-29 years in good health. The CDR3 protein: CASSRGLQVNSPLHF. The DNA is TGTGCCAGCAGCCGAGGGTTACAGGTTAATTCACCCCTCCACTTT.